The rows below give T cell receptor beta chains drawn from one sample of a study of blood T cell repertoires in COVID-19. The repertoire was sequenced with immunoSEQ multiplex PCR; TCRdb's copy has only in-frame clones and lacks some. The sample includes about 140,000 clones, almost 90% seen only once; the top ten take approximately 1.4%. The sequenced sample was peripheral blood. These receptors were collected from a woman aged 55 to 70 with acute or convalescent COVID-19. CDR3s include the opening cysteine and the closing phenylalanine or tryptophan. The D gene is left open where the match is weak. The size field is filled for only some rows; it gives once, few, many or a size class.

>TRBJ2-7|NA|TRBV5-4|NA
TGTGCCAGCAGCTTCTCTTACGAGCAGTACTTC
CASSFSYEQYF
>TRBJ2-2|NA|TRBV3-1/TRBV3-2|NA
TGTGCCAGCAGCCAATTGCGCCCGGGAGACACCGGGGAGCTGTTTTTT
CASSQLRPGDTGELFF
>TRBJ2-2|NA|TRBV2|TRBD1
TGTGCCAGCAGTCCCAGGACAGGGGGCATGAACGGGGAGCTGTTTTTT
CASSPRTGGMNGELFF
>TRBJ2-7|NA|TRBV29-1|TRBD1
TGCAGCGTTGAATCGCAGGGGGCCCCCTACGAGCAGTACTTC
CSVESQGAPYEQYF
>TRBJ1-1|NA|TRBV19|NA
TGTGCCAGTAGCCGGGAAGACATGAACACTGAAGCTTTCTTT
CASSREDMNTEAFF
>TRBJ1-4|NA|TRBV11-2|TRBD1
TGTGCCAGCAGCTTATACCTGGGACAGTCGGAAAAACTGTTTTTT
CASSLYLGQSEKLFF
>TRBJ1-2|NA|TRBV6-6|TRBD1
TGTGCCAGCAGTCGTCAGGGGGATGGCTACACCTTC
CASSRQGDGYTF
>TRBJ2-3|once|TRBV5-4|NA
TGTGCCAGCAGCTTTAGACAGGTTCCAGATACGCAGTATTTT
CASSFRQVPDTQYF
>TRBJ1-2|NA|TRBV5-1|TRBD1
TGCGCCAGCAGCTGGGGACAGGGGAGAGACTACACCTTC
CASSWGQGRDYTF
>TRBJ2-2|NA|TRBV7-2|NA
TGTGCCAGCAGCTTATACAGGATAATTAACACCGGGGAGCTGTTTTTT
CASSLYRIINTGELFF
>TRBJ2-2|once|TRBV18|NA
TGTGCCAGCTCACCTGAACAGTTCGCGAACACCGGGGAGCTGTTTTTT
CASSPEQFANTGELFF
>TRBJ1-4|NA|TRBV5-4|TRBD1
TGTGCCAGCAGCCTAACAGGGGGCGCAAGGGAAAAACTGTTTTTT
CASSLTGGAREKLFF
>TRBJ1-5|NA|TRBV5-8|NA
TGTGCCAGCAGCTTGGGGGGAGGACATTTT
CASSLGGGHF
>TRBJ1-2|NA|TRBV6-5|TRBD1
TGTGCCAGCAAACCCACAGGGGGATCTAACTATGGCTACACCTTC
CASKPTGGSNYGYTF
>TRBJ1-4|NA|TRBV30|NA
TGTGCCTGGAGGGGAGTTGCAACTAATGAAAAACTGTTTTTT
CAWRGVATNEKLFF
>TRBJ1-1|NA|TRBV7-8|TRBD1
TGTGCCAGCAGCCCCGTCCCAGGGGGCCTGGTCTTTGAAGCTTTCTTT
CASSPVPGGLVFEAFF
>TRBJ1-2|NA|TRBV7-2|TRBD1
TGTGCCAGCAGCCCCGGGGACAGGGCCGCTGGCTACACCTTC
CASSPGDRAAGYTF
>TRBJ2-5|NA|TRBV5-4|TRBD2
TGTGCCAGCAGCACCCAAAGCGGGGGGCAGGGGGAGACCCAGTACTTC
CASSTQSGGQGETQYF
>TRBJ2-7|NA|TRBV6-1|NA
TGTGCCAGCAGTGACCCACTAGCAAGGGAGCAGTACTTC
CASSDPLAREQYF
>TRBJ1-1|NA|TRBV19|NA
TGTGCCAGTAGTGTAAACAGGTTGAGGAACACTGAAGCTTTCTTT
CASSVNRLRNTEAFF
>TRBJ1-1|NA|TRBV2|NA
TGTGCCAGCAGTGCGATGGGAGGGGTGAACACTGAAGCTTTCTTT
CASSAMGGVNTEAFF
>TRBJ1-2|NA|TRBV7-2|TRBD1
TGTGCCAGCAGCTTGGCCATCGGACAGGGGGATGGCTACACCTTC
CASSLAIGQGDGYTF
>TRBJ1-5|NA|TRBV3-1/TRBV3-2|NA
TGTGCCAGCAGCCAAGATACGGTGAATCAGCCCCAGCATTTT
CASSQDTVNQPQHF
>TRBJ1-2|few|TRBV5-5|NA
TGTGCCAGCAGCTTGGAGTGGGGAGCTAGCTATGGCTACACCTTC
CASSLEWGASYGYTF
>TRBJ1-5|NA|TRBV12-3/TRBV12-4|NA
TGTGCCAGCAGGCTAGCTAGCAATCAGCCCCAGCATTTT
CASRLASNQPQHF
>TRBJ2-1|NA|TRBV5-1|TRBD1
TGCGCCAGCAGCTTCGGTCGACAGGGGAGGTTGGATGAGCAGTTCTTC
CASSFGRQGRLDEQFF